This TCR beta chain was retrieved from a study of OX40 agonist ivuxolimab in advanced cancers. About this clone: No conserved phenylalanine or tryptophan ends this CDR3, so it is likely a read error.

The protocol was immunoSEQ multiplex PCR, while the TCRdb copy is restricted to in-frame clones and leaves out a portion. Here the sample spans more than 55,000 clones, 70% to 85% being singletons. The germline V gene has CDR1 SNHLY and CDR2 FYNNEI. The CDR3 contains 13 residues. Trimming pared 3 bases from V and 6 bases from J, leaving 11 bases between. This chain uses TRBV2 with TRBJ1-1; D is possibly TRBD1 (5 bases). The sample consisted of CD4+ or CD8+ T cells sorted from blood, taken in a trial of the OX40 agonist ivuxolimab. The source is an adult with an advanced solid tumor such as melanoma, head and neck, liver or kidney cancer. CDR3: CASSEEQVAEAFL. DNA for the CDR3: TGTGCCAGCAGTGAGGAACAGGTGGCTGAAGCTTTCCTT.